This T cell receptor beta chain was retrieved from a study of T-cell memory formation after mild COVID-19. Study overall: The TCR clusters were mostly specific to one donor.

General study points: Prior to infection, memory already included some responding clones, suggesting cross-reactive memory joined. The main location of contracting CD4+ clones was CM and EM, and that of contracting CD8+ clones was EMRA. Confirmation of SARS-CoV-2 specificity was lacking for second-wave clones peaking day 37.

In TCRdb, the 5' RACE reads were re-called with MiXCR into one record per CDR3 protein. This sample has more than 75,000 distinct CDR3 sequences; 11% to 15% occur once, and the top ten carry about 31%. Details on this clonotype: Its antigen is currently unknown.

From germline, CDR1 is SEHNR and CDR2 FQNEAQ (reference sequence). This CDR3 region has 13 residues. V lost 1 base and J 5 bases, leaving 8 bases between the germline ends. The TCR comes from an adult woman who had mild COVID-19 (a few samples of this study predate the infection). Cell type and time point are not known. The sequencing input was PBMCs or a T cell subset sorted from them (not recorded which). This rearrangement joins TRBV7-9 to TRBJ2-5; D call uncertain. The CDR3 DNA sequence: TGTGCCAGCAGCTTAGGGTCGATGGAGACCCAGTACTTC. Its protein product is CASSLGSMETQYF.